This T cell receptor beta chain is from a study of T cell responses to AZD1222 COVID-19 vaccine. Study context: Investigators merged groups given second doses at roughly 4 or roughly 12 weeks. Study-wide points: The CD4 TCRs associated with vaccination extended across spike and predominated at 160-218 and 743-854. In all cases, repertoires were sampled only after the peak T cell response. Donors were chiefly white British, with a greater number of females, and clonal diversity was perhaps underestimated.

Produced via immunoSEQ multiplex PCR; TCRdb's table is partial and in-frame only. The sample lists 150,000 to 200,000 clones; approximately 90% were seen once. The CDR3 runs to 13 residues. Germline V gene sequence: CDR1 DFQATT, CDR2 SNEGSKA (reference sequence). Trimming stripped 3 bases from V and 7 bases from J, with 13 bases between. About this clone: The antigen is not known.

V and J are TRBV20-1 and TRBJ1-5, with D possibly matching TRBD1 (5 bases). The receptor was isolated from an adult in good health. The material sequenced was peripheral blood, taken on day 0 of AZD1222 vaccination. CDR3 amino acids: CSASPQGRQPQHF. CDR3 coding DNA: TGCAGTGCTAGTCCGCAGGGACGGCAGCCCCAGCATTTT.